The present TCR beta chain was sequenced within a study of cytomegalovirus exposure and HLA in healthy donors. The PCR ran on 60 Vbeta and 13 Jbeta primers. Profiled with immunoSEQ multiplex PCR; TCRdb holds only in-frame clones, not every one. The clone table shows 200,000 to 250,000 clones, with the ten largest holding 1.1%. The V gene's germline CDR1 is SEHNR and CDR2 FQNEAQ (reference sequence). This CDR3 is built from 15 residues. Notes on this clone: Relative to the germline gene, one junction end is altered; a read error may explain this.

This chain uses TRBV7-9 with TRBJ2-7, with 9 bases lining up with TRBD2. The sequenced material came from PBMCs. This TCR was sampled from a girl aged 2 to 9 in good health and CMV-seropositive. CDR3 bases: TGTGCCAGCACCTTAAGCGGGGGGACGCCCTACGAGCAGTACTTC. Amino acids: CASTLSGGTPYEQYF.